This TCR beta chain originates from a study of blood T cells in healthy people across ages. General observations from the study: The diversity estimates, figures obtained from one million T cells, were considered underestimates.

This clonotype was detected only a few times. Antigen unknown. Germline CDR1 and CDR2: MNHEY and SMNVEV (reference sequence). V lost 2 bases and J 0 bases, leaving 12 bases between the germline ends. This CDR3 contains 16 residues. Together with a sample-barcoded 5' primer, a J-beta primer mix was included in a second PCR lasting about 7 to 11 cycles. TCRdb recomputed calls from the 5' RACE reads with MiXCR, one row per CDR3 protein. The sample has some 800,000 distinct CDR3 sequences; roughly 25% are singletons. The same sample was also studied in work on T cells of mothers and their children.

This TCR derives from a boy between 10 and 17 years old in good health. The sample comprised blood. J is TRBJ2-3 and V is TRBV27, with a tentative D call TRBD2 (6 bases). The chain's CDR3 is CASSLTGGYSTDTQYF. The CDR3 DNA reads as TGTGCCAGCAGTTTAACCGGGGGTTATAGCACAGATACGCAGTATTTT.